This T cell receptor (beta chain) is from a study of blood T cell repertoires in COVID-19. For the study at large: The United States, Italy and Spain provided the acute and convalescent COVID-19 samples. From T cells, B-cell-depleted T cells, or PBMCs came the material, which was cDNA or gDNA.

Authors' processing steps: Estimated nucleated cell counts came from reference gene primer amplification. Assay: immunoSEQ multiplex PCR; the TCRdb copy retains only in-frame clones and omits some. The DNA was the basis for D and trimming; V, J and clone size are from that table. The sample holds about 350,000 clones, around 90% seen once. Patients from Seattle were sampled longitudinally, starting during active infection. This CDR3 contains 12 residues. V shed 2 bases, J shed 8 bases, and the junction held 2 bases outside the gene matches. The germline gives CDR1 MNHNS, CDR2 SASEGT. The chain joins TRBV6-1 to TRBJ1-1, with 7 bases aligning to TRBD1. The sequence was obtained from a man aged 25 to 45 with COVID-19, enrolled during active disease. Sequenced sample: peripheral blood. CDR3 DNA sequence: TGTGCCAGCAGTGAAAGGGGGCTCGAAGCTTTCTTT. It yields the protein CASSERGLEAFF.